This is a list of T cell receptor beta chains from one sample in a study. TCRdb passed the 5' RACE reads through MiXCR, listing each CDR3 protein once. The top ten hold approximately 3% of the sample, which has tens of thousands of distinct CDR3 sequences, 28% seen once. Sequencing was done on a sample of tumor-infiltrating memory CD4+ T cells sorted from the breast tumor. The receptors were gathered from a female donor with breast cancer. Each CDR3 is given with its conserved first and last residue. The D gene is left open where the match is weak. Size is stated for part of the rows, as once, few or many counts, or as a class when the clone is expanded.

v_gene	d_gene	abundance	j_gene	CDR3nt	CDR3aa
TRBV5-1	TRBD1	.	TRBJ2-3	TGCGCCAGCAGCTTTGGACAGGGGGCAGATACGCAGTATTTT	CASSFGQGADTQYF
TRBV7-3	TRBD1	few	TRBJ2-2	TGTGCCAGCAGCTCGACAGGGCGGAACACCGGGGAGCTGTTTTTT	CASSSTGRNTGELFF
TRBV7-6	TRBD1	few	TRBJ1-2	TGTGCCAGCAGCTTGACCACAGGGGTGCATGGCTACACCTTC	CASSLTTGVHGYTF
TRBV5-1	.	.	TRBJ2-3	TGCGCCAGCAGCAGGACACCTACAGATACGCAGTATTTT	CASSRTPTDTQYF
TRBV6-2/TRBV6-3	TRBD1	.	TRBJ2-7	TGTGCCAGCAGTGGGACAGGGTTTGAGCAGTACTTC	CASSGTGFEQYF
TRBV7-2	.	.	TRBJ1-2	TGTGCCAGCAGCTTAGGGGAAGTAGGTTACTATGGCTACACCTTC	CASSLGEVGYYGYTF
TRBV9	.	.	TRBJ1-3	TGTGCCAGCAGCGTAGACAGTCCCAGCTCTGGAAACACCATATATTTT	CASSVDSPSSGNTIYF
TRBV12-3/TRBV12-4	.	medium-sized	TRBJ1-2	TGTGCCAGCAGCGGGGGCTATGGCTACACCTTC	CASSGGYGYTF
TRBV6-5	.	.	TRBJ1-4	TGTGCCAGCGGGTCAAGGGCCTCAACTAATGAAAAACTGTTTTTT	CASGSRASTNEKLFF
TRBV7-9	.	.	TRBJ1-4	TGTGCCAGCAGCCGAGGACAGCTTAATGAAAAACTGCTTTTT	CASSRGQLNEKLLF
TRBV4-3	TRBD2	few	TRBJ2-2	TGCGCCAGCAGCCAAGATCGCCTAGCGGTCACCGGGGAGCTGTTTTTT	CASSQDRLAVTGELFF
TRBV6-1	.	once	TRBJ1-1	TGTGCCAGTCGCAAATTCGGGGGGTCGAACACTGAAGCTTTCTTT	CASRKFGGSNTEAFF
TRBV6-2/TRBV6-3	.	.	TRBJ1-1	TGTGCCAGTAGGCCTAGGGGGAACACTGAAGCTTTCTTT	CASRPRGNTEAFF
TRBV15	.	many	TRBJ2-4	TGTGCCACCAGCAGAGATTCCCTTTCTCGCAAAAACATTCAGTACTTC	CATSRDSLSRKNIQYF
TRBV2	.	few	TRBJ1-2	TGTGCCAGCACTCAGGGGTACTATGGCTACACCTTC	CASTQGYYGYTF
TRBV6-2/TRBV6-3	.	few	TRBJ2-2	TGTGCCAGCACACTAGGAACCGGGGAGCTGTTTTTT	CASTLGTGELFF
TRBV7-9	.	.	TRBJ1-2	TGTGCCAGCAGCTCTACAGGGATGGGCTACACCTTC	CASSSTGMGYTF
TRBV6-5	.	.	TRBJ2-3	TGTGCCAGCAGTTACCCAGGGGGGTTGAACACAGATACGCAGTATTTT	CASSYPGGLNTDTQYF
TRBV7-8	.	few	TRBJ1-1	TGTGCCAGCAGCTCGACCCAGGGGAACACTGAAGCTTTCTTT	CASSSTQGNTEAFF
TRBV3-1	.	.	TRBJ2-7	TGTGCCAGCAGCCTAAGAGGGGTCCACGAGCAGTACTTC	CASSLRGVHEQYF
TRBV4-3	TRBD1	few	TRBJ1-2	TGCGCCAGCAGCCAAGATTCCCGACAGGGCCTTACTAACTATGGCTACACCTTC	CASSQDSRQGLTNYGYTF
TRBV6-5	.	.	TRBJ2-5	TGTGCCAGCAGTTCGGGTTCGGAGACCCAGTACTTC	CASSSGSETQYF
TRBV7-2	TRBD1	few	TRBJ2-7	TGTGCCAGCAGCTTCCGGGACAGTGGTTTGGAGCAGTACTTC	CASSFRDSGLEQYF
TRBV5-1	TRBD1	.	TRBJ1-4	TGCGCCAGCAGCGATGGACAGGGGGCGGAAAAACTGTTTTTT	CASSDGQGAEKLFF
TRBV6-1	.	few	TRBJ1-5	TGTGCCAGCAGCTACCAAAGGGGGAGCAATCAGCCCCAGCATTTT	CASSYQRGSNQPQHF
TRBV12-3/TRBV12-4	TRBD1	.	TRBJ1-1	TGTGCCAGCAGGCGACAGGGGAGGACTGAAGCTTTCTTT	CASRRQGRTEAFF
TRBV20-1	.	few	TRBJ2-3	TGCAGTGCTAGAGATCGGGAGCTTCACACAGATACGCAGTATTTT	CSARDRELHTDTQYF
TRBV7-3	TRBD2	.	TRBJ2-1	TGTGCCAGCAGCTCTTACCCCCTGATTAGCGGGGGGTTGAATGAGCAGTTCTTC	CASSSYPLISGGLNEQFF
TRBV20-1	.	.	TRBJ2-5	TGCAGTGCTAGTGGTGCGGGGGCAGCGCAGTACTTC	CSASGAGAAQYF
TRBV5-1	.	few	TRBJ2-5	TGCGCCAGCAGCTTGGATGGGAGCGCCCAAGAGACCCAGTACTTC	CASSLDGSAQETQYF
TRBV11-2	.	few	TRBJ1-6	TGTGCCAGCAGCACAACACGGATCTCCCTCCACTTT	CASSTTRISLHF
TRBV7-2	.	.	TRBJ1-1	TGTGCCAGCAGCAGGGAAAGTTACACTGAAGCTTTCTTT	CASSRESYTEAFF
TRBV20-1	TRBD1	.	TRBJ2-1	TGCAGTGCTGGCAGACAGGGGGTCTCCTACAATGAGCAGTTCTTC	CSAGRQGVSYNEQFF
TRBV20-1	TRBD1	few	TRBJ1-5	TGCAGTGCTGAAAGACAGGGCGGGGATCAGCCCCAGCATTTT	CSAERQGGDQPQHF
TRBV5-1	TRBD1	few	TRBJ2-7	TGCGCCAGCAGCTCTCGGACAGGGGCAACCTACGAGCAGTACTTC	CASSSRTGATYEQYF
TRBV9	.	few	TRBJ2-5	TGTGCCAGCAGCGTAGGTCCAGGGTACCAAGAGACCCAGTACTTC	CASSVGPGYQETQYF
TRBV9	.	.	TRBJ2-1	TGTGCCAGCAGCCTAAGGGCCATCCGTGATGAGCAGTTCTTC	CASSLRAIRDEQFF
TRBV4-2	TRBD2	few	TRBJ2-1	TGTGCCAGCAGCCAAGAGACTAGCGGGGGAGCGTATGAGCAGTTCTTC	CASSQETSGGAYEQFF
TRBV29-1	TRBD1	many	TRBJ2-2	TGCAGCGCGACAGGGCCCGGGGAGCTGTTTTTT	CSATGPGELFF
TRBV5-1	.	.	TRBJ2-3	TGCGCCAGCAGCTTGGCCGTGGTCACAGATACGCAGTATTTT	CASSLAVVTDTQYF